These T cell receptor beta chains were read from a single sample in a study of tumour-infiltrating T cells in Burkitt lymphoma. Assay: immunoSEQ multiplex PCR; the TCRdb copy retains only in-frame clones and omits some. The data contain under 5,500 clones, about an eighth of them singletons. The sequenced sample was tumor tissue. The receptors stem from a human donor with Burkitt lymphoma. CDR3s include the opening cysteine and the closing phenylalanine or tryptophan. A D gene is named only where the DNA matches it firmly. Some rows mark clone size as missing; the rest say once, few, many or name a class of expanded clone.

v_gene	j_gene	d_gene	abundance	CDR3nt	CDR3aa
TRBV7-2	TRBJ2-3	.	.	TGTGCCAGCAGCTTAATCAGGGGTAACACAGATACGCAGTATTTT	CASSLIRGNTDTQYF
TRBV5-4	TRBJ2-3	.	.	TGTGCCAGCAGCTTGGTCACCCAGGAACGCACAGATACGCAGTATTTT	CASSLVTQERTDTQYF
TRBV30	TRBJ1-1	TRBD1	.	TGTGCCTGGAGTGGGACAGGGTTGGGGACTGAAGCTTTCTTT	CAWSGTGLGTEAFF
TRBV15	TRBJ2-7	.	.	TGTGCCACCAGCAGAGATGGGACCTTCTTCGAGCAGTACTTC	CATSRDGTFFEQYF
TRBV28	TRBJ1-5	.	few	TGTGCCAGCAGTTTCCTCTCCAGATGGAATCAGCCCCAGCATTTT	CASSFLSRWNQPQHF
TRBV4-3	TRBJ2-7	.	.	TGCGCCAGCAGCCAAGACTTCGGCGCCATCTACGAGCAGTACTTC	CASSQDFGAIYEQYF
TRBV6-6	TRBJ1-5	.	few	TGTGCCAGCGGGGTAATGGGACAGCCCCAGCATTTT	CASGVMGQPQHF
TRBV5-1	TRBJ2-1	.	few	TGCGCCAGCAGCCAGGGAAGAAACAATGAGCAGTTCTTC	CASSQGRNNEQFF
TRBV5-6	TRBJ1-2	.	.	TGTGCCAGCAGCTCCGGCCAGGGTGAACTTGGCTACACCTTC	CASSSGQGELGYTF
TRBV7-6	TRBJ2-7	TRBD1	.	TGTGCCAGCAGCATAGGACAGGGGGCCTACGAGCAGTACTTC	CASSIGQGAYEQYF
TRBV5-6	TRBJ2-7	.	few	TGTGCCAGCAGCTCCGGAGGGATCTCCTACGAGCAGTACTTC	CASSSGGISYEQYF
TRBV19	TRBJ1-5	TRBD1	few	TGTGCCAGTAGTCTTAGACAGGGGTACGGACCCCAGCATTTT	CASSLRQGYGPQHF
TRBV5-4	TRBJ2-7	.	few	TGTGCCAGCAGTCAAAACAGGGTAGGACGGGACGAGCAGTACTTC	CASSQNRVGRDEQYF
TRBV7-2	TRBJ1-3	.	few	TGTGCCAGCAGCCAGGGCGATGGGGATGGAAACACCATATATTTT	CASSQGDGDGNTIYF
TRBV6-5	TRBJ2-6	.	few	TGTGCCAGCAGTTCCCGGACTGGGGCCAACGTCCTGACTTTC	CASSSRTGANVLTF
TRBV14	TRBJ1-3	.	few	TGTGCCAGCAGCCAAGGGGGGACCCCCATTGGAAACACCATATATTTT	CASSQGGTPIGNTIYF
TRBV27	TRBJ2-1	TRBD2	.	TGTGCCAGCAGACTACCGCGGGAGGAACACTACAATGAGCAGTTCTTC	CASRLPREEHYNEQFF
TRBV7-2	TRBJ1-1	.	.	TGTGCCAGCAGCTTAACCCCAGAAGGAACTGAAGCTTTCTTT	CASSLTPEGTEAFF
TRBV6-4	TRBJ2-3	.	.	TGTGCCAGCAGTGACTCGACCGTGGGCCCAGATACGCAGTATTTT	CASSDSTVGPDTQYF
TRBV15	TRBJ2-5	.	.	TGTGCCACCAGCAGAGAGGCGGCGGCGGGGGAGACCCAGTACTTC	CATSREAAAGETQYF
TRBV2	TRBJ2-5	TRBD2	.	TGTGCCAGCAGTGAAATAGCGGGAATACAAGAGACCCAGTACTTC	CASSEIAGIQETQYF
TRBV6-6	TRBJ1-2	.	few	TGTGCCAGCAGTTACAGGGCAGCCGGCTACACCTTC	CASSYRAAGYTF
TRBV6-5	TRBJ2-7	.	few	TGTGCCAGCAGTTACGGACAGTACTACGAGCAGTACTTC	CASSYGQYYEQYF
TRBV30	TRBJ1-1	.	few	TGTGCCTGGAGAGGGCAGGGGAACACTGAAGCTTTCTTT	CAWRGQGNTEAFF
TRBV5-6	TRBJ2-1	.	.	TGTGCCAGCAGCTTGGAGGATGAGCAGTTCTTC	CASSLEDEQFF
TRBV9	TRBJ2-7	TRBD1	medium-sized	TGTGCCAGCAGCGTCGCCCCGGGACAGGGGAGGGACGAGCAGTACTTC	CASSVAPGQGRDEQYF
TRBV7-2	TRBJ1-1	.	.	TGTGCCAGCAGCTTAAGCGGCACCCTATCGAACACTGAAGCTTTCTTT	CASSLSGTLSNTEAFF
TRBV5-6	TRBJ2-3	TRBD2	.	TGTGCCAGCAGCTCGACTAGCGGCACAGATACGCAGTATTTT	CASSSTSGTDTQYF
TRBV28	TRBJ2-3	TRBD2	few	TGTGCCAGCAGTTGGCCCGGGAGGGCCCTCACAGATACGCAGTATTTT	CASSWPGRALTDTQYF
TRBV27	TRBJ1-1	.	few	TGTGCCAGCAGTTTACGGCCGGGCCTTAGCACTGAAGCTTTCTTT	CASSLRPGLSTEAFF
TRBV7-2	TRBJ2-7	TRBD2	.	TGTGCCAGCAGCTTAGGGACTAGCCCGGACTACGAGCAGTACTTC	CASSLGTSPDYEQYF
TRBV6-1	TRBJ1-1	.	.	TGTGCCAGCATTGTTAGGGAAACTGAAGCTTTCTTT	CASIVRETEAFF
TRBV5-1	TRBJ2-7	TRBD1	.	TGCGCCAGCAGGCAGGACAGGAGCGCCTCCTACGAGCAGTACTTC	CASRQDRSASYEQYF
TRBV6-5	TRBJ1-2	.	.	TGTGCCAGCAGTTACTCCCCCGTTAACTATGGCTACACCTTC	CASSYSPVNYGYTF
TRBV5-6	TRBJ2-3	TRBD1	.	TGTGCCAGCAGCGCGGGGACGGGGACAGGGGACGCAGATACGCAGTATTTT	CASSAGTGTGDADTQYF
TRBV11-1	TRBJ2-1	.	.	TGTGCCAGCAGCTTAGAGGAGGGATTACAATATGAGCAGTTCTTC	CASSLEEGLQYEQFF
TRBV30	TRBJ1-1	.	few	TGTGCCTGGAAGAGGGGGAACACTGAAGCTTTCTTT	CAWKRGNTEAFF
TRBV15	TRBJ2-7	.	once	TGTGCCACCGCGATTTTAACGGGAGTGTCCCACGAGCAGTACTTC	CATAILTGVSHEQYF
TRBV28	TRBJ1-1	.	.	TGTGCCAGCAGTTTAAGGGCCACAGGGAAGACTGAAGCTTTCTTT	CASSLRATGKTEAFF
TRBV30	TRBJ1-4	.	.	TGTGCCTGGAGGCCCGGGGGGAATGAAAAACTGTTTTTT	CAWRPGGNEKLFF
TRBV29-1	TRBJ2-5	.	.	TGCAGCGTTGTGGGGGGGGCGGATGAGACCCAGTACTTC	CSVVGGADETQYF
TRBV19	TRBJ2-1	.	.	TGTGCCAGTAGCAACGGGGGAGGTGAGCAGTTCTTC	CASSNGGGEQFF
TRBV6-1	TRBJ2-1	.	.	TGTGCCAGTGAGGTCGGGGGTTTCGGCAATGAGCAGTTCTTC	CASEVGGFGNEQFF
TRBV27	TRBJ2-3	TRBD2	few	TGTGCCAGCAGTTTACGGCGGGGGGGATTCACAGATACGCAGTATTTT	CASSLRRGGFTDTQYF
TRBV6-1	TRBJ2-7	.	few	TGTGCCAGCAGTGAACCGGGCTACGAGCAGTACTTC	CASSEPGYEQYF
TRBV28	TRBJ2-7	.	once	TGTGCCAGCAGTTTATGCACAGCGCAGCCGGCGAGCTCCTACGAGCAGTACTTC	CASSLCTAQPASSYEQYF
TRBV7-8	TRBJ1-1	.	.	TGTGCCAGCAGCTTAGATTGGGTATCTGAAGCTTTCTTT	CASSLDWVSEAFF
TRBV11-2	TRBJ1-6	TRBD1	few	TGTGCCAGCAGCTTAAACAGGGGTTCACCCCTCCACTTT	CASSLNRGSPLHF
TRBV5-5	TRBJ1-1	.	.	TGTGCCAGCAGCTTACAGCCTATGAACACTGAAGCTTTCTTT	CASSLQPMNTEAFF
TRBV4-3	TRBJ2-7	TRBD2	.	TGCGCCAGCAGCCAAGATAAGGTCAGCGGGGGGCTATCCCCCTACGAGCAATACTTC	CASSQDKVSGGLSPYEQYF
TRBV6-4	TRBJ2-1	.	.	TGTGCCAGCAGTCCCCCCCGGAATGAGCAGTTCTTC	CASSPPRNEQFF
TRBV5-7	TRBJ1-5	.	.	TGTGCCAGCAGCTTGGATGGGGATCAGCCCCAGCATTTT	CASSLDGDQPQHF
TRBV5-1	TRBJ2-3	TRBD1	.	TGCGCCAGCAGCCTTGGACAGGTGGGCACAGATACGCAGTATTTT	CASSLGQVGTDTQYF
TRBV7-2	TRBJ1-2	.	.	TGTGCCAGCAGCTTGGGGGACACCAACTATGGCTACACCTTC	CASSLGDTNYGYTF
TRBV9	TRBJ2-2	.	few	TGTGCCAGCAGCCTCCAGGGCGGGGAGCTGTTTTTT	CASSLQGGELFF
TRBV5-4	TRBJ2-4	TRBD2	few	TGTGCCAGCAGCTTGGACGGACTAGCGGGGGAGGCCAAAAACATTCAGTACTTC	CASSLDGLAGEAKNIQYF
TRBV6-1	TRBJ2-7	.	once	TGTGCCAGCATCAAATCCTACGAGCAGTACTTC	CASIKSYEQYF